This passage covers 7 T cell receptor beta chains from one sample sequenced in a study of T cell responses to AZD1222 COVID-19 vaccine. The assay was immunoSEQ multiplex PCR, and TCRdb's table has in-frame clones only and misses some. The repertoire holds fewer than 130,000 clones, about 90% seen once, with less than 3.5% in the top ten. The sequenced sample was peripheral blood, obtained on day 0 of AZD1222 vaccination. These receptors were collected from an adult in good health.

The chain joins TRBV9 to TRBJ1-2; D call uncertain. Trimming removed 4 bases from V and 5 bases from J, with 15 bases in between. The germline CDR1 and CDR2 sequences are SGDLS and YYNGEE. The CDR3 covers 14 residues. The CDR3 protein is CASSPVEVSYGYTF. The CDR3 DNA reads TGTGCCAGCAGCCCAGTTGAGGTTTCGTATGGCTACACCTTC.

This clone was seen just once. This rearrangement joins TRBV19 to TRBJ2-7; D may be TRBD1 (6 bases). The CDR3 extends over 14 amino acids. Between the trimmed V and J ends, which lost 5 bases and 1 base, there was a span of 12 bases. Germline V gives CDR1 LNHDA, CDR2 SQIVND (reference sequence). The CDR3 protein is CASSAQGRSYEQYF. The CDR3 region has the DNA TGTGCCAGTAGTGCTCAGGGGAGATCCTACGAGCAGTACTTC.

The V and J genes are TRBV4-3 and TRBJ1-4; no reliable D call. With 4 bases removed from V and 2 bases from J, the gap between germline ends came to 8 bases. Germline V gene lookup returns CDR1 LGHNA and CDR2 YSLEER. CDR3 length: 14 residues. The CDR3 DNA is TGCGCCAGCAGCCCCGGGATTACTAATGAAAAACTGTTTTTT. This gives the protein CASSPGITNEKLFF.

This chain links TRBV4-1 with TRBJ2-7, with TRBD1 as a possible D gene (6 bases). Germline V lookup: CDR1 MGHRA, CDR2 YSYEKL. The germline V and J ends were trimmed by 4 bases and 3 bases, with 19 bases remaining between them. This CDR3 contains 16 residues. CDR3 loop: CASSLTLSLTGYEQYF. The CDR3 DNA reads TGCGCCAGCAGCCTTACACTCTCACTGACAGGCTACGAGCAGTACTTC.

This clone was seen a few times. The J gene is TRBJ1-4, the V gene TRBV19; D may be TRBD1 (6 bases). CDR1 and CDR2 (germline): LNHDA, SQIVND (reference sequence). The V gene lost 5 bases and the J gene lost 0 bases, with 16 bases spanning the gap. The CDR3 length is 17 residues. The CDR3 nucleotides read TGTGCCAGTAGTGGGGGCGGGACACTCGCAACTAATGAAAAACTGTTTTTT. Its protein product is CASSGGGTLATNEKLFF.

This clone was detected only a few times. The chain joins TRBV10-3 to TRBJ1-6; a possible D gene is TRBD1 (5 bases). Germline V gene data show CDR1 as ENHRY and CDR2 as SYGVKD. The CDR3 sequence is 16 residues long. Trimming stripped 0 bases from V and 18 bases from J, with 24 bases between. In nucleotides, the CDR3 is TGTGCCATCAGTGAGTCGATCCTACAGGTTCGCCTGGCTTACCACTTT. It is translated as CAISESILQVRLAYHF.

DNA for the CDR3: TGTGCCATCAGGACAGTATTGAACACTGAAGCTTTCTTT. It yields the protein CAIRTVLNTEAFF. V and J are TRBV10-3 and TRBJ1-1, with D possibly matching TRBD1 (5 bases). This CDR3 region has 13 residues. CDR1 and CDR2 from the germline V gene are ENHRY and SYGVKD. Trimming took 6 bases from V and 0 from J, leaving 8 bases between them.